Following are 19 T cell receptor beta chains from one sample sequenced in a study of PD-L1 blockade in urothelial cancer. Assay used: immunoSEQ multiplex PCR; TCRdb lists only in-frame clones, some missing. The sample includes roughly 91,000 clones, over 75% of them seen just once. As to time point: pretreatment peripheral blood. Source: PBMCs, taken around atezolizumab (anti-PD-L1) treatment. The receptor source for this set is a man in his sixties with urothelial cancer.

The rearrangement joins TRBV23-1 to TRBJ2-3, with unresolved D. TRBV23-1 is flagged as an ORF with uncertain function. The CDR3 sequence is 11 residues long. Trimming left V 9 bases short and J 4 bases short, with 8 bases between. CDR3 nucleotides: TGCGCCAGGCGTCTACCAGATACGCAGTATTTT. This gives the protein CARRLPDTQYF.

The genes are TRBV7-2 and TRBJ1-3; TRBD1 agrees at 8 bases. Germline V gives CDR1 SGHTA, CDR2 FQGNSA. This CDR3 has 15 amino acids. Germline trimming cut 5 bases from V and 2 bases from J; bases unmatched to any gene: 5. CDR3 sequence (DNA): TGTGCCAGCAGCGCGACAGGGGAACCTGGAAACACCATATATTTT. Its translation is CASSATGEPGNTIYF.

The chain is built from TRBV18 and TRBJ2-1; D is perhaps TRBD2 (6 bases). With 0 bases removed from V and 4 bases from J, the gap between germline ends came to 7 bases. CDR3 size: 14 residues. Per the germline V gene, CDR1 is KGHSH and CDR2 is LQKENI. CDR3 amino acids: CASSPPGTYNEQFF. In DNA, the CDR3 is TGTGCCAGCTCACCACCCGGGACTTACAATGAGCAGTTCTTC.

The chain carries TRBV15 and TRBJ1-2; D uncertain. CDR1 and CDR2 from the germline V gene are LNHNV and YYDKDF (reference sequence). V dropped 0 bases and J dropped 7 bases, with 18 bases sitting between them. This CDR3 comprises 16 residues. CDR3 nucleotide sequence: TGTGCCACCAGCAGAGATTACGGGCACGGGGAGCGTGGCTACACCTTC. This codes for CATSRDYGHGERGYTF. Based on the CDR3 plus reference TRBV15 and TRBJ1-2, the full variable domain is DAMVIQNPRYQVTQFGKPVTLSCSQTLNHNVMYWYQQKSSQAPKLLFHYYDKDFNNEADTPDNFQSRRPNTSFCFLDIRSPGLGDTAMYLCATSRDYGHGERGYTFGSGTRLTVV.

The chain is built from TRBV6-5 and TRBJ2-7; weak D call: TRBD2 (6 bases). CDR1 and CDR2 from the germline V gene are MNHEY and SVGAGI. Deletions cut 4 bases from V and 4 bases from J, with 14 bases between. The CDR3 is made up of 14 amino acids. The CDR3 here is CASSSGESLYEQYF. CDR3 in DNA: TGTGCCAGCAGTTCGGGGGAGTCTTTGTACGAGCAGTACTTC.

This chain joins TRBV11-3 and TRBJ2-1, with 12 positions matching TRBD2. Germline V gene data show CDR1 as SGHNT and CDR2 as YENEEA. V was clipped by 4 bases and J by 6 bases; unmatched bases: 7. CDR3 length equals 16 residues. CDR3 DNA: TGTGCCAGCAGCTGGGGGGCTAGCGGGAGGGTCAATGAGCAGTTCTTC. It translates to CASSWGASGRVNEQFF.

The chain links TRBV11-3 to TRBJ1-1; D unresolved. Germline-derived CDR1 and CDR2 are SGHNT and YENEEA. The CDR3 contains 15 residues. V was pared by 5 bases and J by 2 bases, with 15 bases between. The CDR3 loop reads CASSLREGGNTEAFF. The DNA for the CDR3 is TGTGCCAGCAGCCTCCGAGAGGGTGGTAACACTGAAGCTTTCTTT.

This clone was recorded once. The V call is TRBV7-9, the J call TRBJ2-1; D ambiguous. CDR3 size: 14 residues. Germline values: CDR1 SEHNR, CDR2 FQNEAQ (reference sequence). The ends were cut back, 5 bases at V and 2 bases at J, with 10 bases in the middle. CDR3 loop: CASSPEKTYNEQFF. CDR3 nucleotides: TGTGCCAGCAGCCCAGAAAAAACCTACAATGAGCAGTTCTTC.

The DNA for the CDR3 is TGTGCCAGCTCACCAGATACAGGGGCGAACACCGGGGAGCTGTTTTTT. This codes for CASSPDTGANTGELFF. The chain joins TRBV18 to TRBJ2-2; 7 bases map to TRBD1. The J segment lost 0 bases and the V segment lost 2 bases, leaving 3 bases of the junction unmatched. The germline V gene has CDR1 KGHSH and CDR2 LQKENI. CDR3 length equals 16 residues.

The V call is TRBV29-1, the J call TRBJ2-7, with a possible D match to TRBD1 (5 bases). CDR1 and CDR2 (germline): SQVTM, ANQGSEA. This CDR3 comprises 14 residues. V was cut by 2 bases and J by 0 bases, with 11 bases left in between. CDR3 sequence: CSVERGRNSYEQYF. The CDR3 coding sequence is TGCAGCGTTGAAAGGGGAAGAAACTCCTACGAGCAGTACTTC.

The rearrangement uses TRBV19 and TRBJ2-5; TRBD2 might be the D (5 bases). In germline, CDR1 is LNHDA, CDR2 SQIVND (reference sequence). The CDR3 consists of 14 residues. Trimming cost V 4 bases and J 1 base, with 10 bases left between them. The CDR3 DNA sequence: TGTGCCAGTAGTAGACGCCGGGGCCAAGAGACCCAGTACTTC. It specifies CASSRRRGQETQYF.

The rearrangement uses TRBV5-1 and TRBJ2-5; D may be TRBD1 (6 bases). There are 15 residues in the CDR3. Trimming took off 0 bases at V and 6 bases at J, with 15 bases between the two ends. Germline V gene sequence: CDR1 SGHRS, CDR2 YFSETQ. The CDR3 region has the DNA TGCGCCAGCAGCTTGGAACTACAGGGTAGACAGACCCAGTACTTC. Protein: CASSLELQGRQTQYF.

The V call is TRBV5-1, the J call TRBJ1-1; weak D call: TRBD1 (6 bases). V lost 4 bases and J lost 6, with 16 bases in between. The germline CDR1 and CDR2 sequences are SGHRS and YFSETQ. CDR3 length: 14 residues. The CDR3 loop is CASSQAGVRSEAFF. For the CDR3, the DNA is TGCGCCAGCAGCCAGGCAGGGGTTCGGTCTGAAGCTTTCTTT.

In DNA form, the CDR3 reads TGCGCCAGCAGCCAAGTACTGGGGCAGTTTAGCAATCAGCCCCAGCATTTT. Translating it yields CASSQVLGQFSNQPQHF. This chain connects TRBV4-1 to TRBJ1-5, with D perhaps matching TRBD1 (5 bases). Germline values: CDR1 MGHRA, CDR2 YSYEKL. V shed 1 base and J shed 0 bases, with 13 bases lying between them. This CDR3 spans 17 amino acids.

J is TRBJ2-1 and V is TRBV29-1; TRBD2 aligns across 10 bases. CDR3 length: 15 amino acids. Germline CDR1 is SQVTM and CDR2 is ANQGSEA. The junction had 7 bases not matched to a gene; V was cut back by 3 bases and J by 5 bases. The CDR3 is CSVEVASGGDNEQFF. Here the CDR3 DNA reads TGCAGCGTTGAGGTAGCTAGCGGGGGTGACAATGAGCAGTTCTTC.

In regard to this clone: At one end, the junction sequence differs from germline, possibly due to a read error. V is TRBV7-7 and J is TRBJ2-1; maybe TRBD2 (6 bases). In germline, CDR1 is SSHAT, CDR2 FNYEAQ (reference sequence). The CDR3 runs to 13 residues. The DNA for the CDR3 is TGTGCTAGCAGCTTATCTAGCGCGGCTGAGCAGTTCTTC. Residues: CASSLSSAAEQFF. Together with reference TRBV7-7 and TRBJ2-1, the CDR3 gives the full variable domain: GAGVSQSPRYKVTKRGQDVTLRCDPISSHATLYWYQQALGQGPEFLTYFNYEAQPDKSGLPSDRFSAERPEGSISTLTIQRTEQRDSAMYRCASSLSSAAEQFFGPGTRLTVL.

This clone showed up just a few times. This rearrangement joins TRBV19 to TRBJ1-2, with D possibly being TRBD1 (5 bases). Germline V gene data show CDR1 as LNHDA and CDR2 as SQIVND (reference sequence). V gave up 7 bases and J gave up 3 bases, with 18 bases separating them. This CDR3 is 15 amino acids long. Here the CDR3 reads CASTMGGYNYYGYTF. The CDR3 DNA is TGTGCCAGTACCATGGGGGGGTATAACTACTATGGCTACACCTTC.

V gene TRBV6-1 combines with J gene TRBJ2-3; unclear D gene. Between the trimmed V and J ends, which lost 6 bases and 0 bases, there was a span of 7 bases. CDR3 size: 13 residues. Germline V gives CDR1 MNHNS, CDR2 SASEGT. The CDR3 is CASRELSTDTQYF. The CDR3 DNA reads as TGTGCCAGCAGGGAGCTTAGCACAGATACGCAGTATTTT.

CDR3 DNA sequence: TGTGCCAGCAGCGCGACGCCCGGGATCCCCGGGTATGGCTACACCTTC. Its protein is CASSATPGIPGYGYTF. This rearrangement joins TRBV9 to TRBJ1-2; D unclear. Germline CDR1 reads SGDLS; CDR2 reads YYNGEE. Trimming shortened V by 3 bases and J by 5 bases, and 20 bases separated the two germline ends. The CDR3 totals 16 residues.